What follows describes a single T cell receptor (beta chain). The CDR3 has 15 amino acids. Trimming shortened V by 6 bases and J by 9 bases, and 21 bases separated the two germline ends. Germline V gives CDR1 SNHLY, CDR2 FYNNEI. This sample is drawn from a study of blood T cell repertoires in COVID-19. Study-wide context: Donors in the United States, Italy and Spain gave samples during acute or convalescent COVID-19. PBMCs, B-cell-depleted T cells, or T cells provided the cDNA or gDNA that made up the material.

Authors' analysis steps: Reference gene primers were amplified, and this amplification served to estimate nucleated cell counts. The protocol was immunoSEQ multiplex PCR, while the TCRdb copy is restricted to in-frame clones and leaves out a portion. V and J calls and clone size are copied from that table; D and trimming were computed from the DNA. Of about 52,000 clones listed, about 90% are singletons. The genes are TRBV2 and TRBJ1-5; no definite D call. Material for sequencing was peripheral blood. This receptor was identified in a human donor with active COVID-19. The donor label of this sample is uncertain. CDR3 loop: CASRPGRGKERPQHF. In nucleotides, the CDR3 is TGTGCCAGCAGACCCGGTCGGGGTAAGGAAAGGCCCCAGCATTTT.